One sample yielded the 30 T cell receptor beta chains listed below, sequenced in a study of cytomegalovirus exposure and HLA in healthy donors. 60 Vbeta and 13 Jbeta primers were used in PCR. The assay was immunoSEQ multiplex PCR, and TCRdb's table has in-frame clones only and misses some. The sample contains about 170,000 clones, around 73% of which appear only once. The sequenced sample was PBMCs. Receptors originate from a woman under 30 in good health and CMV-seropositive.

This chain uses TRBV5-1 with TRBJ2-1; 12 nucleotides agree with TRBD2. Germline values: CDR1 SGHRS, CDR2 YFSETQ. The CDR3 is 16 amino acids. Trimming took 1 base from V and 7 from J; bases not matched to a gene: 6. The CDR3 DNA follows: TGCGCCAGCAGCTTGCTAGCGGGGGGGAATAGGAATGAGCAGTTCTTC. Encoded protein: CASSLLAGGNRNEQFF.

The CDR3: CASSLVPRGNEKLFF. CDR3 nucleotides: TGCGCCAGCAGCTTGGTCCCAAGAGGGAATGAAAAACTGTTTTTT. J is TRBJ1-4 and V is TRBV5-1; the D is unclear. CDR1 is SGHRS and CDR2 is YFSETQ in the germline V gene. Between the trimmed V and J ends, which lost 0 bases and 5 bases, there was a span of 11 bases. The CDR3 is made up of 15 amino acids.

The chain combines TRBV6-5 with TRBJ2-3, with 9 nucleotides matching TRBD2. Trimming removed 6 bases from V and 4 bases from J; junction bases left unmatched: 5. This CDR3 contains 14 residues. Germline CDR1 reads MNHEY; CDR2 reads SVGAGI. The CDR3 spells CASSPSGEADTQYF. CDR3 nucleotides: TGTGCCAGCAGCCCTAGCGGGGAAGCAGATACGCAGTATTTT.

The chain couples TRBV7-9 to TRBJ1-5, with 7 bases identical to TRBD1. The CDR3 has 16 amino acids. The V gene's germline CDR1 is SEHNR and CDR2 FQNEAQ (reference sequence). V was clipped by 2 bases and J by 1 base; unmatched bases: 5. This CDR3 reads CASSLTAGGSNQPQHF. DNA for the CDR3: TGTGCCAGCAGCTTAACGGCAGGGGGGAGCAATCAGCCCCAGCATTTT.

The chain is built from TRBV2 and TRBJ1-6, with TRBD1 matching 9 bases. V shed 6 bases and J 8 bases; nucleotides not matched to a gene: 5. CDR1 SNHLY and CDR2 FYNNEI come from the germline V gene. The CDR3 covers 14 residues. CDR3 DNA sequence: TGTGCCAGCAGCGGGACAGGGTCGGATTCACCCCTCCACTTT. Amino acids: CASSGTGSDSPLHF. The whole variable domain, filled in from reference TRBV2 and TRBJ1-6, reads EPEVTQTPSHQVTQMGQEVILRCVPISNHLYFYWYRQILGQKVEFLVSFYNNEISEKSEIFDDQFSVERPDGSNFTLKIRSTKLEDSAMYFCASSGTGSDSPLHFGNGTRLTVT.

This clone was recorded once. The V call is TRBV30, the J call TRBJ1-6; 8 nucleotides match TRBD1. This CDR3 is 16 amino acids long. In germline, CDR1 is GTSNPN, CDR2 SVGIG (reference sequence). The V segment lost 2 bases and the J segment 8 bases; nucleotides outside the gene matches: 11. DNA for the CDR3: TGTGCCTGGAGTCAACTGAGCAGGGGGCGTTATTCACCCCTCCACTTT. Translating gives CAWSQLSRGRYSPLHF.

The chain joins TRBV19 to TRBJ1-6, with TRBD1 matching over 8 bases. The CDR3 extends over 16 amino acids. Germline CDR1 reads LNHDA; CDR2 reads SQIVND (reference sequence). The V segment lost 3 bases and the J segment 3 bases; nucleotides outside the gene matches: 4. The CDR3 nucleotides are TGTGCCAGTAGTATGGCCACAGGGGGCTATAATTCACCCCTCCACTTT. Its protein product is CASSMATGGYNSPLHF.

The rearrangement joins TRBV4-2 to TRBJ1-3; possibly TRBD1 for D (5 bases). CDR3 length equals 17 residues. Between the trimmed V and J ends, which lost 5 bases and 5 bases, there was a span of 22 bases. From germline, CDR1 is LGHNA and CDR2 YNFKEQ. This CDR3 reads CASSTSGTFGGRNTIYF. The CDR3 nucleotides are TGTGCCAGCAGCACCTCTGGGACCTTCGGGGGTAGAAACACCATATATTTT.

The CDR3 DNA sequence: TGTGCCAGCAGTGAAACTAGCGGGGGGCCAGATACGCAGTATTTT. Amino acid sequence: CASSETSGGPDTQYF. V is TRBV6-1 and J is TRBJ2-3; TRBD2 aligns across 12 bases. The junction had 1 base not matched to a gene; V was cut back by 2 bases and J by 4 bases. Germline V gene data show CDR1 as MNHNS and CDR2 as SASEGT. This CDR3 region has 15 residues.

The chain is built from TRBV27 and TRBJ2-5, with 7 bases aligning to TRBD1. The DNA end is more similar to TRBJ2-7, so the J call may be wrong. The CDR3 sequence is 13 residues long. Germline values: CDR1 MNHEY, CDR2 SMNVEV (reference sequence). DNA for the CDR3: TGTGCCAGCAGTGTAGGGACAGCCTACGAGCAGTACTTC. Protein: CASSVGTAYEQYF.

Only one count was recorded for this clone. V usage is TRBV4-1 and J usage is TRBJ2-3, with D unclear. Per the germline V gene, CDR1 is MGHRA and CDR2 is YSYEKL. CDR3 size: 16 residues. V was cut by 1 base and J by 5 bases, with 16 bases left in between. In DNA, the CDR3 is TGCGCCAGCAGCCAAGTTGGAGCCGGATTGTTAGATACGCAGTATTTT. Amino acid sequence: CASSQVGAGLLDTQYF.

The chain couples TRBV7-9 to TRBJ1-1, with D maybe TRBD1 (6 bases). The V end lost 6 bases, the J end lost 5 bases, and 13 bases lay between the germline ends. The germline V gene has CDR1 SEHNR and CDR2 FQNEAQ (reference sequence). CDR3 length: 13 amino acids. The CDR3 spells CASSSGEWTEAFF. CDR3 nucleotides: TGTGCCAGCAGTTCAGGGGAGTGGACTGAAGCTTTCTTT.

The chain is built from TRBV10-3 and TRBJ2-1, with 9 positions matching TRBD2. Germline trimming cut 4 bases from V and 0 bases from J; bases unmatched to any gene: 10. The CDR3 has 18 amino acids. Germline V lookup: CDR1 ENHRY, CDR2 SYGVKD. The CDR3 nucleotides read TGTGCCATCAGTGTTGTTAGCGGGGGCCCAAGCTCCTACAATGAGCAGTTCTTC. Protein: CAISVVSGGPSSYNEQFF.

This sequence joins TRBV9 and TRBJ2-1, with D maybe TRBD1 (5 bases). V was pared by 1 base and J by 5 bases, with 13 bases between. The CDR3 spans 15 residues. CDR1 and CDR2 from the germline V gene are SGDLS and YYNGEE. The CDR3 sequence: CASSVMQGGHNEQFF. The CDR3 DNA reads TGTGCCAGCAGCGTAATGCAGGGCGGCCACAATGAGCAGTTCTTC.

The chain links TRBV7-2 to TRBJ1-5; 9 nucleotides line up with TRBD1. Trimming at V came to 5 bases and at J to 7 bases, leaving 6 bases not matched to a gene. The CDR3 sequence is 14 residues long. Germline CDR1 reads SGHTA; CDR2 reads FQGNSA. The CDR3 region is CASSPGQGMQPQHF. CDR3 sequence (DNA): TGTGCCAGCAGCCCGGGACAGGGAATGCAGCCCCAGCATTTT.

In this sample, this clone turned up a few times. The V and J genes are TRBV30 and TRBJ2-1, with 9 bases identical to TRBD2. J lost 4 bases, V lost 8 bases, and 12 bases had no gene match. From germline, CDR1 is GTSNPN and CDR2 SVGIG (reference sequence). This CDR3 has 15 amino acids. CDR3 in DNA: TGTGCCCGGGAACAGGGCGGGGGGGCATACAATGAGCAGTTCTTC. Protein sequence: CAREQGGGAYNEQFF.

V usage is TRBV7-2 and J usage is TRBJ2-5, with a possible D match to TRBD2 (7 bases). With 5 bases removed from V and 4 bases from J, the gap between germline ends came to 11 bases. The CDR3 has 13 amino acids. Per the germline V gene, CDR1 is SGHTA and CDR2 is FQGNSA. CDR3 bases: TGTGCCAGCAGCAAGGGGGGGGTAGAGACCCAGTACTTC. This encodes CASSKGGVETQYF.

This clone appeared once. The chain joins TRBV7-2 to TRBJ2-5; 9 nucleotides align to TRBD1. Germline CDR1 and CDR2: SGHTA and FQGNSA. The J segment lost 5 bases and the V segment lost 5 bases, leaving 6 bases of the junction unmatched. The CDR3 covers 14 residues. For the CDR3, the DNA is TGTGCCAGCAGCCCGGACAGGGGTGTTGAGACCCAGTACTTC. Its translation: CASSPDRGVETQYF.

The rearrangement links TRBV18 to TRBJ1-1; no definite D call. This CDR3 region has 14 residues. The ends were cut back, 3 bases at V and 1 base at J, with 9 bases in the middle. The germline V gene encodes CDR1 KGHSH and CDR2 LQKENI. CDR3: CASSPLQQNTEAFF. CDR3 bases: TGTGCCAGCTCACCTTTACAGCAGAACACTGAAGCTTTCTTT.

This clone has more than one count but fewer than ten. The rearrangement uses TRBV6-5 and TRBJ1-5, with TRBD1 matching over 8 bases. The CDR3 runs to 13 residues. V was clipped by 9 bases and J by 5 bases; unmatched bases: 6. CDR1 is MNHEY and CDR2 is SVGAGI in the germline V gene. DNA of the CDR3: TGTGCCAGTCAGGGGGCGAATGATCAGCCCCAGCATTTT. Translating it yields CASQGANDQPQHF.

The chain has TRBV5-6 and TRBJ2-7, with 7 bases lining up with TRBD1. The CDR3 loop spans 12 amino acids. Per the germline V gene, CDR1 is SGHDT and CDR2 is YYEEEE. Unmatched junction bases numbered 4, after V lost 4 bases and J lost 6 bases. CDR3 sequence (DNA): TGTGCCAGCAGCCGACAGGGCCCCGAGCAGTACTTC. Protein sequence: CASSRQGPEQYF.

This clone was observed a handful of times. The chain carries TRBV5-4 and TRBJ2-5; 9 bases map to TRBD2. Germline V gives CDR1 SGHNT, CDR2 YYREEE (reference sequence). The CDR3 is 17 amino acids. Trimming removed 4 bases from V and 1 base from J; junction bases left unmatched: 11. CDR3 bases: TGTGCCAGCAGCCAAGATGGACCAGCGGGGGGCCAAGAGACCCAGTACTTC. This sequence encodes CASSQDGPAGGQETQYF.

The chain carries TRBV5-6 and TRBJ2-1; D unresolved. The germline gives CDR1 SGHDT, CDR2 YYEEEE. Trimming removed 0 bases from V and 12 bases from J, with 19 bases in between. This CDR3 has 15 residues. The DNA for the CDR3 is TGTGCCAGCAGCTTGGCGCCAGGTCTGGATTTGGCGCAGTTCTTC. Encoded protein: CASSLAPGLDLAQFF.

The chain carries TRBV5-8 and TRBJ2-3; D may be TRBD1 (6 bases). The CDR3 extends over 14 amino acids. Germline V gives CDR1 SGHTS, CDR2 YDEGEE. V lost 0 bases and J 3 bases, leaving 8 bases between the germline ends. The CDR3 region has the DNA TGTGCCAGCAGCTTGGAAAGGGGGACAGATACGCAGTATTTT. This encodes CASSLERGTDTQYF.

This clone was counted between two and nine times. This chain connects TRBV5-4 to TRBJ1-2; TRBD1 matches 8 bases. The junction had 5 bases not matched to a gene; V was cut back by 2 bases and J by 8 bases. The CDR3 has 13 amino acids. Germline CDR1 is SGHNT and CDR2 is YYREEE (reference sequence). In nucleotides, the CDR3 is TGTGCCAGCAGCTTTGGACAGGGCTACGGCTACACCTTC. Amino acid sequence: CASSFGQGYGYTF.

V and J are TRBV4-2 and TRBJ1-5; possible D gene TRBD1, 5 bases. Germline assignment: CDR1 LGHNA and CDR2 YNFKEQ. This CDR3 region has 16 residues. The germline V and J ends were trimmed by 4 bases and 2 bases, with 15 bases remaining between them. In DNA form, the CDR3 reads TGTGCCAGCAGCCGGGACCACCGGGGGGGCAATCAGCCCCAGCATTTT. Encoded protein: CASSRDHRGGNQPQHF.

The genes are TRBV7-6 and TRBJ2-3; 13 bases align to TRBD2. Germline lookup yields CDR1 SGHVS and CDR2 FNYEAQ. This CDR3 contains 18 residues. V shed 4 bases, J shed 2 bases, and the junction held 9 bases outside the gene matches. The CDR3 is CASSSSLAGGPNTDTQYF. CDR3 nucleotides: TGTGCCAGCAGCTCTTCACTAGCGGGGGGGCCGAACACAGATACGCAGTATTTT.

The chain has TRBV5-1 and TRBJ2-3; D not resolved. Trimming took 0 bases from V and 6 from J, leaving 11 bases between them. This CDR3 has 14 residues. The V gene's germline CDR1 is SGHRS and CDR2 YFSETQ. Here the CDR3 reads CASSLGSARDTQYF. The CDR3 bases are TGCGCCAGCAGCTTGGGCTCTGCTCGGGATACGCAGTATTTT.

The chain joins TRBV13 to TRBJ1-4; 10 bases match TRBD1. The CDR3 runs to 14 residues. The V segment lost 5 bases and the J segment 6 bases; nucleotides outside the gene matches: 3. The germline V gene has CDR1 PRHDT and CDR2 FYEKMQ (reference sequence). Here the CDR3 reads CASSLGTGDEKLFF. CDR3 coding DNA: TGTGCCAGCAGCCTCGGGACAGGGGATGAAAAACTGTTTTTT.

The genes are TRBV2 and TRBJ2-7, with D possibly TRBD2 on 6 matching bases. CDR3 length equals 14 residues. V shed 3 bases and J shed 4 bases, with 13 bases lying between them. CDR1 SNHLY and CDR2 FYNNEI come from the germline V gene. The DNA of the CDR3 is TGTGCCAGCAGTGAGCGGGGTGGTATTTACGAGCAGTACTTC. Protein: CASSERGGIYEQYF.